Below, 18 T cell receptor beta chains from the same sample are listed, as sequenced in a study of blood T cell repertoires in COVID-19. Sequenced by immunoSEQ multiplex PCR; TCRdb stores in-frame clones only, minus some. The sample shows about 160,000 clones, over 80% of them seen only once. Sample: peripheral blood. The receptor source for this set is a woman aged 55-75 years with acute or convalescent COVID-19.

This chain connects TRBV9 to TRBJ1-3, with 7 nucleotides matching TRBD1. CDR3 length: 15 residues. The J segment lost 2 bases and the V segment lost 0 bases, leaving 2 bases of the junction unmatched. CDR1 is SGDLS and CDR2 is YYNGEE in the germline V gene. The CDR3 nucleotides are TGTGCCAGCAGCGTAGAGACAGGGACTGGAAACACCATATATTTT. Its protein product is CASSVETGTGNTIYF.

This chain links TRBV20-1 with TRBJ2-7; D call uncertain. Germline V gene sequence: CDR1 DFQATT, CDR2 SNEGSKA (reference sequence). V lost 3 bases and J lost 0, with 9 bases in between. CDR3 length equals 13 residues. The CDR3 sequence: CSASRSGSYEQYF. The CDR3, as DNA: TGCAGTGCTAGTAGGTCAGGCTCCTACGAGCAGTACTTC.

The CDR3 coding sequence is TGCGCCAGCAGCTTGGGTTCGGCGGGGGAGCAGTTCTTC. Residues: CASSLGSAGEQFF. The rearrangement uses TRBV5-1 and TRBJ2-1; maybe TRBD2 (6 bases). The CDR3 extends over 13 amino acids. Germline loops: CDR1 SGHRS, CDR2 YFSETQ. V was cut by 0 bases and J by 10 bases, with 11 bases left in between.

This chain links TRBV19 with TRBJ1-2, with 10 bases matching TRBD1. Trimming cost V 2 bases and J 7 bases; bases outside gene matches: 7. This CDR3 region has 15 residues. Per germline, CDR1 LNHDA and CDR2 SQIVND (reference sequence). DNA of the CDR3: TGTGCCAGTAGTATACGCCGGGACAGGGGCCTTGGCTACACCTTC. Translated: CASSIRRDRGLGYTF.

The rearrangement links TRBV18 to TRBJ1-5, with 10 positions matching TRBD1. Germline CDR1 reads KGHSH; CDR2 reads LQKENI. The CDR3 is made up of 20 amino acids. V lost 2 bases, J lost 0 bases, and 13 bases stayed unmatched. CDR3 region: CASSPKETGGGFYSNQPQHF. The CDR3 coding sequence is TGTGCCAGCTCACCAAAGGAGACAGGGGGCGGCTTTTATAGCAATCAGCCCCAGCATTTT.

The chain joins TRBV4-2 to TRBJ1-2; 7 bases match TRBD1. This CDR3 comprises 18 residues. Germline V lookup: CDR1 LGHNA, CDR2 YNFKEQ. Unmatched junction bases numbered 14, after V lost 0 bases and J lost 4 bases. In nucleotides, the CDR3 is TGTGCCAGCAGCCAAGATGCGACAGGGAGTCTCGGTGTCTATGGCTACACCTTC. Protein product: CASSQDATGSLGVYGYTF.

The chain combines TRBV29-1 with TRBJ2-7; 8 nucleotides align to TRBD1. V lost 5 bases to trimming and J lost 1 base; unmatched junction nucleotides: 7. This CDR3 comprises 14 residues. Germline loops: CDR1 SQVTM, CDR2 ANQGSEA. CDR3 in DNA: TGCAGCGTTCTCGGGACAGGAGCATCCTACGAGCAGTACTTC. Amino acids: CSVLGTGASYEQYF.

The chain joins TRBV9 to TRBJ1-6; D remains unclear. This CDR3 region has 14 residues. Deletions cut 0 bases from V and 10 bases from J, with 11 bases between. Germline assignment: CDR1 SGDLS and CDR2 YYNGEE. The CDR3 sequence is CASSVGGGGSPLHF. The CDR3 nucleotides are TGTGCCAGCAGCGTAGGGGGAGGTGGCTCACCCCTCCACTTT.

This clone has more than one count but fewer than ten. The chain carries TRBV13 and TRBJ2-3; unclear D gene. CDR1 is PRHDT and CDR2 is FYEKMQ in the germline V gene (reference sequence). Trimming removed 5 bases from V and 8 bases from J, with 11 bases in between. The CDR3 runs to 12 residues. The DNA for the CDR3 is TGTGCCAGCAGCCCCCTCCGCGGTACGCAGTATTTT. It yields the protein CASSPLRGTQYF.

This clone was detected a few times. V gene TRBV12-5 combines with J gene TRBJ2-2, with 7 bases fitting TRBD2. The V and J ends lost 5 bases and 2 bases, in that order; junction bases with no gene match: 2. Germline loops: CDR1 LGHNT, CDR2 FRNRAP. The CDR3 runs to 14 residues. This CDR3 reads CASGGEGNTGELFF. CDR3 sequence (DNA): TGTGCTAGTGGTGGGGAGGGTAACACCGGGGAGCTGTTTTTT.

The chain combines TRBV3-1 (or the pseudogene TRBV3-2) with TRBJ1-4; D ambiguous. The germline V gene encodes CDR1 LGHDT and CDR2 YNNKEL (reference sequence). V gave up 0 bases and J gave up 7 bases, with 15 bases separating them. This CDR3 is built from 16 residues. The CDR3 spells CASSQDLAAATEKLFF. The CDR3 DNA follows: TGTGCCAGCAGCCAAGATTTGGCGGCGGCGACTGAAAAACTGTTTTTT.

The rearrangement joins TRBV6-5 to TRBJ2-7, with TRBD1 matching over 7 bases. J lost 3 bases, V lost 5 bases, and 7 bases had no gene match. The germline V gene encodes CDR1 MNHEY and CDR2 SVGAGI. The CDR3 has 14 residues. The CDR3 here is CASSIQGQIYEQYF. The CDR3 DNA reads as TGTGCCAGCAGTATACAGGGGCAGATCTACGAGCAGTACTTC.

CDR3 nucleotides: TGTGCCAGTAGTGTACAGGGCTACGAGCAGTACTTC. This translates into CASSVQGYEQYF. The gene calls are TRBV19 and TRBJ2-7, with a tentative D call TRBD1 (6 bases). Deletions cut 5 bases from V and 3 bases from J, with 8 bases between. CDR1 and CDR2 (germline): LNHDA, SQIVND (reference sequence). This CDR3 region has 12 residues.

The CDR3 DNA sequence: TGTGCCAGCAGTTACTCGCAAGCGAACACTGAAGCTTTCTTT. Residues: CASSYSQANTEAFF. V and J are TRBV6-5 and TRBJ1-1; no firm D call. CDR1 and CDR2 from the germline V gene are MNHEY and SVGAGI. The CDR3 consists of 14 residues. Deletions cut 0 bases from V and 1 base from J, with 6 bases between.

This chain links TRBV7-2 with TRBJ2-2; D is possibly TRBD2 (5 bases). There are 15 residues in the CDR3. Trimming removed 2 bases at V and 3 bases at J, with 10 bases between. Germline V CDR1 and CDR2: SGHTA, FQGNSA. The CDR3 DNA follows: TGTGCCAGCAGCTTATCTAGGACTCACACCGGGGAGCTGTTTTTT. Its protein is CASSLSRTHTGELFF.

The CDR3 DNA reads TGTGCCAGTAGTTCCACCGGACAGGGGCGGGGTGCAGATACGCAGTATTTT. Encoded protein: CASSSTGQGRGADTQYF. The chain links TRBV19 to TRBJ2-3, with 9 nucleotides matching TRBD1. Trimming took 5 bases from V and 4 from J; bases not matched to a gene: 13. The CDR3 loop spans 17 amino acids. Germline assignment: CDR1 LNHDA and CDR2 SQIVND (reference sequence).

The chain employs TRBV4-3 and TRBJ2-7; 8 bases map to TRBD2. This CDR3 contains 19 residues. V lost 0 bases to trimming and J lost 2 bases; unmatched junction nucleotides: 15. The germline V gene encodes CDR1 LGHNA and CDR2 YSLEER. The CDR3 region is CASSQEWSLRTSFTYEQYF. The CDR3 DNA reads as TGCGCCAGCAGCCAAGAGTGGTCTCTAAGGACTAGCTTTACCTACGAGCAGTACTTC.

In its sample, this clone was seen a few times. This rearrangement joins TRBV6-2 or TRBV6-3 to TRBJ1-2; D uncertain. The CDR3 length is 16 residues. V was pared by 6 bases and J by 6 bases, with 23 bases between. CDR1 and CDR2 (germline): MNHEY, SVGEGT. CDR3 loop: CASSPPRGGFLDGYTF. DNA for the CDR3: TGTGCCAGCAGCCCTCCCCGTGGAGGGTTCCTAGATGGCTACACCTTC.